These 5 T cell receptor beta chains originate from one sample sequenced in a study of T cell responses to AZD1222 COVID-19 vaccine. Assay used: immunoSEQ multiplex PCR; TCRdb lists only in-frame clones, some missing. The table lists about 160,000 clones, around 90% of them singletons. The sample was peripheral blood, taken on day 0 of MenACWY control vaccination. These TCRs come from an adult in good health.

CDR3 sequence: CASSSTRGIYEQYF. Written as DNA, the CDR3 is TGTGCCAGCAGCTCGACCAGGGGGATCTACGAGCAGTACTTC. The chain joins TRBV11-2 to TRBJ2-7; TRBD1 matches 7 bases. The CDR3 has 14 residues. Trimming removed 4 bases from V and 3 bases from J; junction bases left unmatched: 6. The germline CDR1 and CDR2 sequences are SGHAT and FQNNGV.

This chain joins TRBV2 and TRBJ1-1, with 10 bases lining up with TRBD1. The length of the CDR3 is 15 residues. Germline V gene sequence: CDR1 SNHLY, CDR2 FYNNEI. With 6 bases clipped from V and 5 bases from J, the junction kept 9 bases outside the gene matches. As DNA, the CDR3 is TGTGCCAGCAGCGATTGGGACAGGGGAGGGACTGAAGCTTTCTTT. It yields the protein CASSDWDRGGTEAFF.

This rearrangement joins TRBV7-3 to TRBJ2-1; 12 nucleotides match TRBD2. The CDR3 extends over 17 amino acids. Looked up from germline, CDR1 is SGHTA and CDR2 is FQGTGA. Trimming at V came to 0 bases and at J to 4 bases, leaving 4 bases not matched to a gene. CDR3 DNA sequence: TGTGCCAGCAGCTTAACCCAAGGGACTAGCGGGTACAATGAGCAGTTCTTC. It specifies CASSLTQGTSGYNEQFF.

This clone was picked up one time. J is TRBJ2-5 and V is TRBV20-1; 10 bases fit TRBD1. CDR1 and CDR2 from the germline V gene are DFQATT and SNEGSKA (reference sequence). Germline trimming cut 6 bases from V and 5 bases from J; bases unmatched to any gene: 6. This CDR3 spans 13 amino acids. As DNA, the CDR3 is TGCAGTGCGAGTCGGACAGGGGGTGAGACCCAGTACTTC. Its protein product is CSASRTGGETQYF.

The gene calls are TRBV6-2 or TRBV6-3 and TRBJ2-6, with D tentatively TRBD2 (6 bases). The V and J ends lost 2 bases and 1 base respectively, with 9 bases between them. The CDR3 spans 16 residues. The germline CDR1 and CDR2 sequences are MNHEY and SVGEGT. This chain's CDR3 is CASSYAGRSGANVLTF. The CDR3 DNA sequence: TGTGCCAGCAGTTACGCGGGGAGGTCTGGGGCCAACGTCCTGACTTTC.